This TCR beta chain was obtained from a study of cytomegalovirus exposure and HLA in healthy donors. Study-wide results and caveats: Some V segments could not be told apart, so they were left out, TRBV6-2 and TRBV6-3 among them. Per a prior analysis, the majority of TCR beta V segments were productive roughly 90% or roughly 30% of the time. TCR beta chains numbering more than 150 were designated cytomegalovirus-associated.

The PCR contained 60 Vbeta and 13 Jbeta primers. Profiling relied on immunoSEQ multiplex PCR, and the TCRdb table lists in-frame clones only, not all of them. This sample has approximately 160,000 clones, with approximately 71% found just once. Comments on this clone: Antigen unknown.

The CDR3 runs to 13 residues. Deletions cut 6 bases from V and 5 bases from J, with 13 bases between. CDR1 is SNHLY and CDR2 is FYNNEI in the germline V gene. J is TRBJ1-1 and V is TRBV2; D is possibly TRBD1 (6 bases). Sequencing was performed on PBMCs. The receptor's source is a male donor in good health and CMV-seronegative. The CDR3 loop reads CASRGGGRTEAFF. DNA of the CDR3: TGTGCCAGCAGGGGCGGGGGCAGAACTGAAGCTTTCTTT.